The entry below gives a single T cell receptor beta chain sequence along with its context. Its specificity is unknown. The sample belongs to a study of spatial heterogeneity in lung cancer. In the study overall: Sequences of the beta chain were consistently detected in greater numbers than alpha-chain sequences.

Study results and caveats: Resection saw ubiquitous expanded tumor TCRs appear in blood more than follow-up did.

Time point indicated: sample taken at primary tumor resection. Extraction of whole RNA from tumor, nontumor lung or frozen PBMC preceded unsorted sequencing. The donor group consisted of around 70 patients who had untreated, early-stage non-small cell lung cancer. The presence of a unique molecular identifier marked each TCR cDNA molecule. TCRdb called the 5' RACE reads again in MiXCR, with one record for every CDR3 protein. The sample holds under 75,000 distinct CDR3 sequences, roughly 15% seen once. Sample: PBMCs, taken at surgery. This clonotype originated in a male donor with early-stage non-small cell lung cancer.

CDR3 nucleotide sequence: TGCGCCAGCATGTTATCTGGACAGGGCGACACTGAAGCTTTCTTT. Translated, it gives CASMLSGQGDTEAFF. J is TRBJ1-1 and V is TRBV5-1; TRBD1 matches 8 bases. Germline CDR1 SGHRS, CDR2 YFSETQ. With V trimmed by 6 bases and J by 3 bases, 10 bases remained unmatched. The CDR3 is 15 residues long.